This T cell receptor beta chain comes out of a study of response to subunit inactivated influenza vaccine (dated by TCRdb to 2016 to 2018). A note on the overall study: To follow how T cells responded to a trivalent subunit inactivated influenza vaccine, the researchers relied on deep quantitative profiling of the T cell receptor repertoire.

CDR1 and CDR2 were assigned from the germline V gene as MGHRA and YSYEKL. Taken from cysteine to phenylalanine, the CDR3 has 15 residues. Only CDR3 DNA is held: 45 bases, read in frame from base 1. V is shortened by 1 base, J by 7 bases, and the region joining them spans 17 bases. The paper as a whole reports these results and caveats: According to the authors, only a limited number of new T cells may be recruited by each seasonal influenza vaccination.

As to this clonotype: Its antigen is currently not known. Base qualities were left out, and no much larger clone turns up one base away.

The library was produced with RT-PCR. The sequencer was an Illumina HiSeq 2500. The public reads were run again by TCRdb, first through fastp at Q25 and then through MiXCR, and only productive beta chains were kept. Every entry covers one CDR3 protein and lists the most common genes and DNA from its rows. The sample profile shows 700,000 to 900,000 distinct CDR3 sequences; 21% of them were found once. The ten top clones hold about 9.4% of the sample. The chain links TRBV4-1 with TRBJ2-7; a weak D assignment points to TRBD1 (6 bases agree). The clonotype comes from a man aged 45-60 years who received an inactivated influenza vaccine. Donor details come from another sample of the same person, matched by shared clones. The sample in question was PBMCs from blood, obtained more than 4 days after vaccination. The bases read TGCGCCAGCAGCCAAGTCCAAAACAGGGTTGGTGAGCAGTACTTC. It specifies CASSQVQNRVGEQYF.